Sequencing of this T cell receptor (beta chain) was carried out in a study of cytomegalovirus exposure and HLA in healthy donors. This PCR relied on a set of 60 Vbeta primers and 13 Jbeta primers. Some clones are missing from TCRdb's copy, which holds only in-frame ones; the method was immunoSEQ multiplex PCR. The sample holds 150,000 to 200,000 clones; around 83% are singletons and the top ten take 3.5% to 5%. The sample consisted of PBMCs. This receptor was taken from a man aged 50-60 years in good health and CMV-seropositive.

For the CDR3, the DNA is TGCGCCAGCAGCTTGGGGCAGGGGATCTACGAGCAGTACTTC. Translation gives CASSLGQGIYEQYF. V is TRBV5-1 and J is TRBJ2-7; a possible D gene is TRBD1 (6 bases). The germline gives CDR1 SGHRS, CDR2 YFSETQ. The germline V and J ends were trimmed by 0 bases and 3 bases, with 10 bases remaining between them. The CDR3 runs 14 residues.